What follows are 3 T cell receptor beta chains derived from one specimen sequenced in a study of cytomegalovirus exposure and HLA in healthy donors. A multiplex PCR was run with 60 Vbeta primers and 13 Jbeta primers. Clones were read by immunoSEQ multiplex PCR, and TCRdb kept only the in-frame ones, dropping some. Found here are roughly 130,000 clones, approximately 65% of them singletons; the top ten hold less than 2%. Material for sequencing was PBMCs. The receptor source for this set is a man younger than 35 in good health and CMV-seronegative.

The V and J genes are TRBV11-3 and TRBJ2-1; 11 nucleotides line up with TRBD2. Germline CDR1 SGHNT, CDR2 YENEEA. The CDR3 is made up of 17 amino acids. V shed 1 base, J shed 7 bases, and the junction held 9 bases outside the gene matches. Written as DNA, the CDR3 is TGTGCCAGCAGCTTAGTAAGTGTAGCGGGGGGGCGAAATGAGCAGTTCTTC. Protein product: CASSLVSVAGGRNEQFF.

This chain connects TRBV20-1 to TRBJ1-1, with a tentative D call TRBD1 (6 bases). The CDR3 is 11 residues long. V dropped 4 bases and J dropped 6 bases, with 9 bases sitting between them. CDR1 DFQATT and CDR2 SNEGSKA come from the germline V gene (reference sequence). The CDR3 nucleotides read TGCAGTGCTACCAGGGGTGCTGAAGCTTTCTTT. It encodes CSATRGAEAFF.

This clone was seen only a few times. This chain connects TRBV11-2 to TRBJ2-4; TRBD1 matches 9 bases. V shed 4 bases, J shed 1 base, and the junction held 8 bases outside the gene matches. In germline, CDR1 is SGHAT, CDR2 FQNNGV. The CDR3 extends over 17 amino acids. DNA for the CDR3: TGTGCCAGCAGCTGGCCCCCCGACAGGGGGGCCAAAAACATTCAGTACTTC. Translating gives CASSWPPDRGAKNIQYF.